The clone carrying this TCR beta chain was seen many times. Its antigen is unknown. These data originate in a study of T-cell memory formation after mild COVID-19. Background on the study: Among the donors, TCR clusters were largely specific to each donor.

Trimming shortened V by 4 bases and J by 0 bases, and 11 bases separated the two germline ends. Germline CDR1 SGHRS, CDR2 YFSETQ. The CDR3 has 15 residues. Study results and limitations: Clones from the second wave (peaking day 37) had unconfirmed SARS-CoV-2 specificity. Contracting clones, day 15 to 85, had balanced CD4/CD8, and later expanders favored CD4+.

Amplification by 5'RACE using constant-segment primers produced TCR alpha and TCR beta cDNA libraries that carried sample barcodes and UMIs. TCRdb called the 5' RACE reads again in MiXCR, with one record for every CDR3 protein. This sample has around 200,000 distinct CDR3 sequences, with roughly 10% found just once. Sample: PBMCs or a T cell subset sorted from them (not recorded which). This sequence was found in a man in his late teens or twenties who had mild COVID-19 (a few samples of this study predate the infection). Cell type and time point are not known. The rearrangement joins TRBV5-1 to TRBJ2-1, with D unclear. The DNA of the CDR3 is TGCGCCAGCAGCGTGACCCTCAACTCCTACAATGAGCAGTTCTTC. The encoded protein is CASSVTLNSYNEQFF. The whole variable domain, filled in from reference TRBV5-1 and TRBJ2-1, reads KAGVTQTPRYLIKTRGQQVTLSCSPISGHRSVSWYQQTPGQGLQFLFEYFSETQRNKGNFPGRFSGRQFSNSRSEMNVSTLELGDSALYLCASSVTLNSYNEQFFGPGTRLTVL.